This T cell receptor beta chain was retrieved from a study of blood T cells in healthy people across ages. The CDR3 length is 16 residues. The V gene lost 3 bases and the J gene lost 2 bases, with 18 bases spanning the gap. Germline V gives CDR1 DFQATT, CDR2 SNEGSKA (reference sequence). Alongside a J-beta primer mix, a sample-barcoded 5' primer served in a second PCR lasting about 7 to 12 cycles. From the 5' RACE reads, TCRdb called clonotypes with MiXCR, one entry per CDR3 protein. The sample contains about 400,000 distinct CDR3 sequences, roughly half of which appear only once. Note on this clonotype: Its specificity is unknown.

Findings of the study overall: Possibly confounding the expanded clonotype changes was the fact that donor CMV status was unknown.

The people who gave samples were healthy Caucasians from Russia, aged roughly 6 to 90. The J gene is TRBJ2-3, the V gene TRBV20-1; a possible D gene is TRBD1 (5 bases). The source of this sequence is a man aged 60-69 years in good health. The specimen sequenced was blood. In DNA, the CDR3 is TGCAGTGCTAGTAGGGTGGGTAGGGGCCCCACAGATACGCAGTATTTT. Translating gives CSASRVGRGPTDTQYF.